Following are 27 T cell receptor beta chains from one sample sequenced in a study of Graves' ophthalmopathy and Graves' hyperthyroidism. Amplified TCR beta CDR3 regions were obtained using RNA transcripts as template. First-round RT-PCR with HTBI primers preceded a second-round multiplex PCR. In TCRdb, the multiplex PCR reads were re-called with MiXCR into one record per CDR3 protein. The top ten hold around 10% of the sample, which has over a million distinct CDR3 sequences, about 40% seen once. The specimen was peripheral blood or thyroid tissue (not recorded which). The receptors derive from an adult man with Graves' hyperthyroidism.

The rearrangement uses TRBV10-2 and TRBJ2-1; 13 nucleotides match TRBD2. The germline V gene has CDR1 WSHSY and CDR2 SAAADI. The ends lost 4 bases at V and 6 bases at J; junction bases unmatched: 6. The CDR3 runs to 16 residues. CDR3 DNA sequence: TGCGCCAGCAGTGCCGGACTAGCGGGAGTCTCCAATGAGCAGTTCTTC. Protein sequence: CASSAGLAGVSNEQFF.

This clonotype has a count of ten or more. The rearrangement joins TRBV7-9 to TRBJ2-7; D is possibly TRBD1 or TRBD2 (5 bases each). The CDR3 runs to 14 residues. V shed 3 bases and J shed 2 bases, with 11 bases lying between them. Germline CDR1 and CDR2: SEHNR and FQNEAQ (reference sequence). CDR3 coding DNA: TGTGCCAGCAGCTTCATGGGGGACCCCTACGAGCAGTACTTC. Amino acid sequence: CASSFMGDPYEQYF.

This clonotype came up a few times. This chain uses TRBV10-3 with TRBJ1-1; D remains ambiguous. CDR3 length: 13 amino acids. V was shortened by 7 bases and J by 3 bases, with 12 bases between the two germline ends. CDR1 is ENHRY, CDR2 SYGVKD, per germline. CDR3 bases: TGTGCCATCACGAGCTCCGGGGACACTGAAGCTTTCTTT. This sequence encodes CAITSSGDTEAFF.

The chain joins TRBV5-1 to TRBJ1-2; a weak D match, TRBD1 (6 bases). The CDR3 spans 14 residues. In germline, CDR1 is SGHRS, CDR2 YFSETQ. The ends were cut back, 7 bases at V and 6 bases at J, with 19 bases in the middle. DNA of the CDR3: TGCGCCAGCGCCAACCCGAGTCAGGGGAATGGCTACACCTTC. This sequence encodes CASANPSQGNGYTF.

This clonotype was seen ten or more times. The chain is built from TRBV19 and TRBJ1-5; 9 bases line up with TRBD1. The CDR3 covers 16 residues. Germline V gives CDR1 LNHDA, CDR2 SQIVND (reference sequence). Germline trimming cut 8 bases from V and 4 bases from J; bases unmatched to any gene: 12. As DNA, the CDR3 is TGTGCCAGTCGCATCCGGGACAGGGCGCCTAATCAGCCCCAGCATTTT. This gives the protein CASRIRDRAPNQPQHF. Variable domain in full (rest from reference TRBV19 and TRBJ1-5): DGGITQSPKYLFRKEGQNVTLSCEQNLNHDAMYWYRQDPGQGLRLIYYSQIVNDFQKGDIAEGYSVSREKKESFPLTVTSAQKNPTAFYLCASRIRDRAPNQPQHFGDGTRLSIL.

The genes are TRBV10-3 and TRBJ1-1, with D possibly matching TRBD1 (5 bases). The CDR3 is 16 residues long. Looked up from germline, CDR1 is ENHRY and CDR2 is SYGVKD. V was trimmed by 3 bases and J by 0 bases, leaving 14 bases between them. CDR3 DNA: TGTGCCATCAGTGATAGGACAATAGCTGTGAACACTGAAGCTTTCTTT. Translating it yields CAISDRTIAVNTEAFF.

This chain uses TRBV5-5 with TRBJ2-5, with no clear D. Germline V gives CDR1 SGHKS, CDR2 YYEKEE (reference sequence). The CDR3 covers 15 residues. V dropped 1 base and J dropped 1 base, with 11 bases sitting between them. CDR3 DNA sequence: TGTGCCAGCAGCTTGTCCGGGTTTTCCCAAGAGACCCAGTACTTC. Its protein is CASSLSGFSQETQYF. Together with reference TRBV5-5 and TRBJ2-5, the CDR3 gives the full variable domain: DAGVTQSPTHLIKTRGQQVTLRCSPISGHKSVSWYQQVLGQGPQFIFQYYEKEERGRGNFPDRFSARQFPNYSSELNVNALLLGDSALYLCASSLSGFSQETQYFGPGTRLLVL.

This clonotype was found many times. The rearrangement links TRBV6-5 to TRBJ1-1; D remains unclear. The CDR3 sequence is 13 residues long. Looked up from germline, CDR1 is MNHEY and CDR2 is SVGAGI. Trimming cost V 5 bases and J 3 bases, with 10 bases left between them. The CDR3 sequence is CASSRSPDTEAFF. CDR3 bases: TGTGCCAGCAGTCGATCCCCGGACACTGAAGCTTTCTTT.

This clonotype appeared many times. The rearrangement links TRBV29-1 to TRBJ1-1, with a tentative D call TRBD1 (5 bases). With 1 base removed from V and 5 bases from J, the gap between germline ends came to 14 bases. The CDR3 is 14 amino acids. Germline lookup yields CDR1 SQVTM and CDR2 ANQGSEA. CDR3: CSVEGWQGETEAFF. The CDR3 nucleotides are TGCAGCGTTGAAGGTTGGCAGGGTGAAACTGAAGCTTTCTTT.

This clonotype has just one count. This rearrangement joins TRBV7-9 to TRBJ1-1; no reliable D call. The germline CDR1 and CDR2 sequences are SEHNR and FQNEAQ (reference sequence). CDR3 length equals 14 residues. V was cut by 2 bases and J by 2 bases, with 9 bases left in between. The CDR3 protein is CASSLLTDNTEAFF. The CDR3 DNA reads TGTGCCAGCAGCTTACTAACAGACAACACTGAAGCTTTCTTT. The full variable domain, with the rest looked up from reference TRBV7-9 and TRBJ1-1, is DTGVSQNPRHKITKRGQNVTFRCDPISEHNRLYWYRQTLGQGPEFLTYFQNEAQLEKSRLLSDRFSAERPKGSFSTLEIQRTEQGDSAMYLCASSLLTDNTEAFFGQGTRLTVV.

This clonotype was seen a single time. The junction departs from germline at one end; a sequencing error may be responsible. The chain is built from TRBV4-1 and TRBJ2-7; TRBD1 is a possible D gene (5 bases). CDR1 and CDR2 from the germline V gene are MGHRA and YSYEKL. The CDR3 is 14 amino acids. CDR3 bases: TGTGCCAGCAGCCAGTTGGGGCAGGGCGGCGAGCAGTACTTC. It is translated as CASSQLGQGGEQYF.

The chain carries TRBV25-1 and TRBJ1-6, with TRBD1 as a possible D gene (5 bases). CDR3 length: 14 amino acids. Germline values: CDR1 MGHDK, CDR2 SYGVNS. CDR3 protein: CARDRGPGVLTLHF. The CDR3 nucleotides read TGTGCTAGAGATCGTGGACCGGGGGTGTTAACCCTCCACTTT.

The rearrangement uses TRBV2 and TRBJ2-2, with D perhaps given as TRBD1 or TRBD2 (6 bases each). The CDR3 has 13 residues. Between the trimmed V and J ends, which lost 11 bases and 6 bases, there was a span of 16 bases. Germline CDR1 reads SNHLY; CDR2 reads FYNNEI. CDR3 sequence reads: CACRGGLAGELFF. Here the CDR3 DNA reads TGTGCCTGCCGTGGGGGGCTCGCCGGGGAGCTGTTTTTT.

In its sample, this clonotype was seen a few times. The chain recombines TRBV6-6 with TRBJ2-7; D is uncertain. Germline CDR1 reads MNHNY; CDR2 reads SVGAGI (reference sequence). Trimming took off 5 bases at V and 6 bases at J, with 8 bases between the two ends. The CDR3 consists of 11 residues. The CDR3 region has the DNA TGTGCCAGCAGTGGTCCTTTCGAGCAGTACTTC. Encoded protein: CASSGPFEQYF.

This chain links TRBV7-7 with TRBJ2-7, with D tentatively TRBD2 (6 bases). CDR3 length: 15 amino acids. V lost 8 bases and J lost 6, with 23 bases in between. Per germline, CDR1 SSHAT and CDR2 FNYEAQ (reference sequence). DNA of the CDR3: TGTGCCAGCGCATCCGGGACTGATCTTGTTGGCGAGCAGTACTTC. It yields the protein CASASGTDLVGEQYF. Variable domain in full (rest from reference TRBV7-7 and TRBJ2-7): GAGVSQSPRYKVTKRGQDVTLRCDPISSHATLYWYQQALGQGPEFLTYFNYEAQPDKSGLPSDRFSAERPEGSISTLTIQRTEQRDSAMYRCASASGTDLVGEQYFGPGTRLTVT.

In this sample, this clonotype turned up a few times. The chain has TRBV5-8 and TRBJ1-1, with D hard to call. The CDR3 runs 15 residues. The V and J ends lost 3 bases and 0 bases respectively, with 12 bases between them. The germline V gene has CDR1 SGHTS and CDR2 YDEGEE. CDR3 residues: CASSSAVVMNTEAFF. CDR3 nucleotides: TGTGCCAGCAGCTCGGCCGTGGTTATGAACACTGAAGCTTTCTTT.

The J gene is TRBJ2-7, the V gene TRBV18; D unresolved. Per the germline V gene, CDR1 is KGHSH and CDR2 is LQKENI. The CDR3 has 13 residues. V gave up 3 bases and J gave up 6 bases, with 12 bases separating them. CDR3 in DNA: TGTGCCAGCTCACCTGACGGTAGCAGCGAGCAGTACTTC. This sequence encodes CASSPDGSSEQYF. The full variable domain, rest sourced from reference TRBV18 and TRBJ2-7, is NAGVMQNPRHLVRRRGQEARLRCSPMKGHSHVYWYRQLPEEGLKFMVYLQKENIIDESGMPKERFSAEFPKEGPSILRIQQVVRGDSAAYFCASSPDGSSEQYFGPGTRLTVT.

This clonotype was seen a single time. The chain recombines TRBV7-9 with TRBJ1-1, with D tentatively TRBD1 (5 bases). This CDR3 has 14 residues. V was trimmed by 6 bases and J by 7 bases, leaving 18 bases between them. Germline CDR1 is SEHNR and CDR2 is FQNEAQ (reference sequence). The CDR3 reads CASSGPSGGDEAFF. In DNA form, the CDR3 reads TGTGCCAGCAGTGGGCCCTCGGGGGGGGATGAAGCTTTCTTT.

There are a few counts of this clonotype. The chain has TRBV20-1 and TRBJ2-3, with 8 bases that match TRBD1. Germline trimming cut 6 bases from V and 6 bases from J; bases unmatched to any gene: 5. CDR1 DFQATT and CDR2 SNEGSKA come from the germline V gene (reference sequence). This CDR3 region has 12 residues. The CDR3 protein is CSARQGQDTQYF. In DNA, the CDR3 is TGCAGTGCGCGACAGGGGCAGGATACGCAGTATTTT.

The rearrangement joins TRBV6-6 to TRBJ2-5; 7 bases are shared with TRBD2. V lost 2 bases to trimming and J lost 5 bases; unmatched junction nucleotides: 8. The CDR3 is made up of 15 amino acids. Germline V lookup: CDR1 MNHNY, CDR2 SVGAGI (reference sequence). The DNA of the CDR3 is TGTGCCAGCAGTTACGGCGGGAGACTAGGGGAGACCCAGTACTTC. Residues: CASSYGGRLGETQYF.

There are many counts of this clonotype. V and J are TRBV7-8 and TRBJ1-5; D is uncertain. V was clipped by 3 bases and J by 2 bases, with 11 bases between them. The CDR3 totals 15 residues. Germline V gives CDR1 SGHVS, CDR2 FQNEAQ. Here the CDR3 reads CASSLMFRRNQPQHF. DNA for the CDR3: TGTGCCAGCAGCTTGATGTTCCGACGCAATCAGCCCCAGCATTTT.

V usage is TRBV10-2 and J usage is TRBJ1-1, with unresolved D. Germline V gene lookup returns CDR1 WSHSY and CDR2 SAAADI. The CDR3 is made up of 13 amino acids. Trimming cost V 8 bases and J 0 bases, with 10 bases left between them. In nucleotides, the CDR3 is TGCGCCAGCTTCGGCGGCATGAACACTGAAGCTTTCTTT. As protein: CASFGGMNTEAFF.

This clonotype showed up just a few times. This could be a read error, since a much larger clone is one nucleotide away. The rearrangement uses TRBV7-2 and TRBJ1-5, with D hard to call. Trimming left V 5 bases short and J 3 bases short, with 11 bases between. CDR3 length: 14 amino acids. From germline, CDR1 is SGHTA and CDR2 FQGNSA. CDR3 protein: CASSPTRANQPQHF. The CDR3 region has the DNA TGTGCCAGCAGCCCAACCCGGGCCAATCAGCCCCAGCATTTT. Looking up the rest from reference TRBV7-2 and TRBJ1-5 gives the full variable domain: GAGVSQSPSNKVTEKGKDVELRCDPISGHTALYWYRQSLGQGLEFLIYFQGNSAPDKSGLPSDRFSAERTGGSVSTLTIQRTQQEDSAVYLCASSPTRANQPQHFGDGTRLSIL.

This clonotype was seen more than once but under ten times. V and J are TRBV7-9 and TRBJ2-2; tentative D call: TRBD1 (7 bases). The CDR3 spans 19 residues. Trimming took 5 bases from V and 7 from J, leaving 29 bases between them. Per the germline V gene, CDR1 is SEHNR and CDR2 is FQNEAQ (reference sequence). CDR3 region: CASSQDFYRQGGTSGELFF. The CDR3 DNA sequence: TGTGCCAGCAGCCAAGATTTTTATAGACAGGGAGGTACTAGCGGGGAGCTGTTTTTT.

This clonotype was detected once. The chain couples TRBV7-2 to TRBJ2-5, with D perhaps assigned TRBD1 or TRBD2 (7 bases each). The end of the DNA is better explained by TRBJ2-7, so the J call may be wrong. CDR3 length equals 14 residues. Germline V gene lookup returns CDR1 SGHTA and CDR2 FQGNSA. The DNA for the CDR3 is TGTGCCAGCAGCCCGACAGGGAGGGTTTACGAGCAGTACTTC. It is translated as CASSPTGRVYEQYF.

The rearrangement links TRBV20-1 to TRBJ2-5; D is unresolved. This CDR3 is 12 amino acids long. The germline V gene encodes CDR1 DFQATT and CDR2 SNEGSKA (reference sequence). The germline V and J ends were trimmed by 2 bases and 4 bases, with 8 bases remaining between them. The CDR3 nucleotides read TGCAGTGCTAGATGGCAGCGAGAGACCCAGTACTTC. It translates to CSARWQRETQYF.

This clonotype was seen ten or more times. J is TRBJ2-5 and V is TRBV7-8; 8 positions match TRBD2. Germline trimming cut 1 base from V and 6 bases from J; bases unmatched to any gene: 10. Per the germline V gene, CDR1 is SGHVS and CDR2 is FQNEAQ. CDR3 length: 16 amino acids. CDR3 nucleotide sequence: TGTGCCAGCAGCTTAGAGGGCGGGAGGTGGATAAAGACCCAGTACTTC. This translates into CASSLEGGRWIKTQYF.